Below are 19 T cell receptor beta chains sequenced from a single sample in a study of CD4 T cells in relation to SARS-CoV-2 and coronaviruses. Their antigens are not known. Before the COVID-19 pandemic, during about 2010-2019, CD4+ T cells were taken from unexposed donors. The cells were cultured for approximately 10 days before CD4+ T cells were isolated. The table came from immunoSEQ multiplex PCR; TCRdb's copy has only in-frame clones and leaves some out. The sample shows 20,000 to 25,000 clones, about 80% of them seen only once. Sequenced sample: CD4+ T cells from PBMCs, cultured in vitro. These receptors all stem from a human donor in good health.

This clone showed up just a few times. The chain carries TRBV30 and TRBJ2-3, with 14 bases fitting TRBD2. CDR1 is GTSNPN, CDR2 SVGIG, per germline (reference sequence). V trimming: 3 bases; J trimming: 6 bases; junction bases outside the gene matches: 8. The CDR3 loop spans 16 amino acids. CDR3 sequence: CAWRKGTSGSRDTQYF. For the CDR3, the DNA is TGTGCCTGGAGAAAAGGGACTAGCGGGAGTCGGGATACGCAGTATTTT.

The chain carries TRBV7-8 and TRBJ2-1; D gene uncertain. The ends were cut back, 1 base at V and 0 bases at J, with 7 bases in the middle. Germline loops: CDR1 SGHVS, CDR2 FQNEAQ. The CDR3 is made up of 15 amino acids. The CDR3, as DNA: TGTGCCAGCAGCTTAGTTTGGAGCTCCTACAATGAGCAGTTCTTC. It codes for CASSLVWSSYNEQFF.

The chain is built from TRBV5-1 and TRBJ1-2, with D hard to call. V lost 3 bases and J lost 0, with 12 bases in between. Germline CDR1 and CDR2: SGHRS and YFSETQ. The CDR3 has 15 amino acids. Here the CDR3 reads CASSSGRKANYGYTF. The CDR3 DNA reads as TGCGCCAGCAGCTCCGGACGGAAAGCTAACTATGGCTACACCTTC.

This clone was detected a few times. CDR3 nucleotides: TGTGCCAGCAACCGGGACAGTGGCACTGAAGCTTTCTTT. It translates to CASNRDSGTEAFF. V is TRBV2 and J is TRBJ1-1; 7 positions agree with TRBD1. This CDR3 comprises 13 residues. Trimming took 7 bases from V and 4 from J; bases not matched to a gene: 6. Germline V lookup: CDR1 SNHLY, CDR2 FYNNEI.

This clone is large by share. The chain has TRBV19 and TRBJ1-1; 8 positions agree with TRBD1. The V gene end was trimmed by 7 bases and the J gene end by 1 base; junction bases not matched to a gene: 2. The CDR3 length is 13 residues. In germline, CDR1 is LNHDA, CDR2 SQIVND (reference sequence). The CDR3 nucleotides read TGTGCCAGTACTGGACAGGGGAACACTGAAGCTTTCTTT. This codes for CASTGQGNTEAFF.

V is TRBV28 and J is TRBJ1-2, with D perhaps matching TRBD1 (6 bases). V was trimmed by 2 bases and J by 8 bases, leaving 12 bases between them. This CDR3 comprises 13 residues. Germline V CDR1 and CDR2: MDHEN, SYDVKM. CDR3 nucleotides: TGTGCCAGCAGTTTAAGAGGGACACGCGGCTACACCTTC. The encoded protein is CASSLRGTRGYTF.

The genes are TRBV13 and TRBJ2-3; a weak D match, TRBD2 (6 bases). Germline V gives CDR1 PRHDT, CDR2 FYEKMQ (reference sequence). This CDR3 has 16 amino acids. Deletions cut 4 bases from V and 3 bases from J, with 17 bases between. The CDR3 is CASSSPASGLTDTQYF. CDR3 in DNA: TGTGCCAGCAGCTCACCCGCCAGCGGGCTTACAGATACGCAGTATTTT.

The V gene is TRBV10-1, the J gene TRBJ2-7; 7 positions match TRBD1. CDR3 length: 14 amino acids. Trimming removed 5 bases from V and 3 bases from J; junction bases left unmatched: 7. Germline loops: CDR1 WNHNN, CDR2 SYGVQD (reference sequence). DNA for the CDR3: TGCGCCAGCAGTCCATACAGGGGAAGCTACGAGCAGTACTTC. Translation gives CASSPYRGSYEQYF.

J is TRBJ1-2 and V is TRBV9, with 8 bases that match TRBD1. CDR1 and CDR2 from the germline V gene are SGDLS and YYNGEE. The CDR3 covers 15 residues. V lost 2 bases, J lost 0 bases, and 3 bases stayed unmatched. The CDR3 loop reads CASSVGTGSNYGYTF. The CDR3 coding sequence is TGTGCCAGCAGCGTGGGGACAGGATCTAACTATGGCTACACCTTC.

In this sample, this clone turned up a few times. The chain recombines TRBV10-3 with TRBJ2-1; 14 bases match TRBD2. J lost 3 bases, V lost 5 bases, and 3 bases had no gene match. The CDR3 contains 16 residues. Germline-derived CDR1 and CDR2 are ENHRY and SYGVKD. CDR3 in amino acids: CAISIGTSGSYNEQFF. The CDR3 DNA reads TGTGCCATCAGTATCGGGACTAGCGGGAGCTACAATGAGCAGTTCTTC.

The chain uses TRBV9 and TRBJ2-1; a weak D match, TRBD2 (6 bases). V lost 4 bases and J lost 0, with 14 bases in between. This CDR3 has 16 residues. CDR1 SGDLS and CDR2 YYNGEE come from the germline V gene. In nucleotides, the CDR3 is TGTGCCAGCAGCCCTAGGGCGGGAATCTCCTACAATGAGCAGTTCTTC. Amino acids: CASSPRAGISYNEQFF.

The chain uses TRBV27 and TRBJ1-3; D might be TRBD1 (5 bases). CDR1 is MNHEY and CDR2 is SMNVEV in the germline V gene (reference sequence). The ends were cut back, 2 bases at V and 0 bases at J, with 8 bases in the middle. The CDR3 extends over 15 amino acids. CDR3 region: CASSLTGVSGNTIYF. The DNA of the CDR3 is TGTGCCAGCAGTTTAACGGGGGTCTCTGGAAACACCATATATTTT.

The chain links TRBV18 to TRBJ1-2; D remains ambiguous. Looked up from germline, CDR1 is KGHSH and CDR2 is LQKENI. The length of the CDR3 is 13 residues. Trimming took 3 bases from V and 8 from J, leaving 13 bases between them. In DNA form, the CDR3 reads TGTGCCAGCTCACCTCCGGAGAGCGGGGGCTACACCTTC. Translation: CASSPPESGGYTF.

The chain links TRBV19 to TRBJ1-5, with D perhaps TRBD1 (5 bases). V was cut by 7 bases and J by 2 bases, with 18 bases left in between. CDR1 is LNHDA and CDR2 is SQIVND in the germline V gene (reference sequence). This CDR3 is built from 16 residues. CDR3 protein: CASTYSGVGGNQPQHF. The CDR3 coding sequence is TGTGCCAGTACCTACTCGGGGGTAGGAGGCAATCAGCCCCAGCATTTT. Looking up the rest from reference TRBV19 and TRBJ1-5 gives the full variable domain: DGGITQSPKYLFRKEGQNVTLSCEQNLNHDAMYWYRQDPGQGLRLIYYSQIVNDFQKGDIAEGYSVSREKKESFPLTVTSAQKNPTAFYLCASTYSGVGGNQPQHFGDGTRLSIL.

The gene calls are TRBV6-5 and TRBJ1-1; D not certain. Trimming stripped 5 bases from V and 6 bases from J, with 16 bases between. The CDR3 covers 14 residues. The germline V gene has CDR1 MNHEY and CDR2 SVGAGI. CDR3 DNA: TGTGCCAGCAGTAGAGAAAAACTAAGTCCTGAAGCTTTCTTT. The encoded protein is CASSREKLSPEAFF.

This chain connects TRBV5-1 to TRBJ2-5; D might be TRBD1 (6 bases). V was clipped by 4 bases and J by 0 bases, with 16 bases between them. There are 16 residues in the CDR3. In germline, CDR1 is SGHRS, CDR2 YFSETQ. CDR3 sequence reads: CASSPLTGLNQETQYF. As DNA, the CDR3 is TGCGCCAGCAGCCCGCTGACAGGCTTGAACCAAGAGACCCAGTACTTC.

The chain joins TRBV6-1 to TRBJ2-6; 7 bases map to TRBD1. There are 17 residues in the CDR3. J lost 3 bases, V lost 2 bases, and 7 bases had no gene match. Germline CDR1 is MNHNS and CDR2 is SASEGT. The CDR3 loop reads CASSEQPGGYGANVLTF. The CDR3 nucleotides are TGTGCCAGCAGTGAACAGCCAGGGGGATATGGGGCCAACGTCCTGACTTTC.

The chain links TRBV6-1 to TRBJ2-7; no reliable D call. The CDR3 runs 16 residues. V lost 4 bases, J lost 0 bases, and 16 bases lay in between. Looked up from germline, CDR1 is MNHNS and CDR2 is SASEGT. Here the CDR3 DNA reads TGTGCCAGCAGTGCCTTTAGTCGCCCCCCCTCCTACGAGCAGTACTTC. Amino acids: CASSAFSRPPSYEQYF.

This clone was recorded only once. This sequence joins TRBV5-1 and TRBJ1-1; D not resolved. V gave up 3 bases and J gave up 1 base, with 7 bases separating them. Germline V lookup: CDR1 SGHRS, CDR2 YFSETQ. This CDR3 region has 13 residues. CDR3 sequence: CASSSAANTEAFF. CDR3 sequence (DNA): TGCGCCAGCAGCTCGGCTGCGAACACTGAAGCTTTCTTT.